Below, 17 T cell receptor beta chains from the same sample are listed, as sequenced in a study of T-cell memory formation after mild COVID-19. TCRdb called the 5' RACE reads again in MiXCR, with one record for every CDR3 protein. The data contain about 560,000 distinct CDR3 sequences, roughly 17% of them singletons. The sample was PBMCs or a T cell subset sorted from them (not recorded which). The receptors here all came from an adult woman who had mild COVID-19 (a few samples of this study predate the infection). Cell type and time point are not known.

This chain uses TRBV5-5 with TRBJ2-7; D is perhaps TRBD2 (6 bases). CDR1 is SGHKS and CDR2 is YYEKEE in the germline V gene (reference sequence). The CDR3 totals 15 residues. Deletions cut 4 bases from V and 1 base from J, with 15 bases between. CDR3 nucleotide sequence: TGTGCCAGCAGCCTCCCGGGGACTCTATCCTACGAGCAGTACTTC. Residues: CASSLPGTLSYEQYF.

The V call is TRBV6-1, the J call TRBJ2-2, with TRBD1 matching over 7 bases. The CDR3 is 15 amino acids. CDR1 is MNHNS, CDR2 SASEGT, per germline. The V gene end was trimmed by 3 bases and the J gene end by 4 bases; junction bases not matched to a gene: 5. The CDR3 sequence is CASSDTGAGTGELFF. The CDR3 DNA sequence: TGTGCCAGCAGTGATACAGGGGCCGGCACCGGGGAGCTGTTTTTT.

This clonotype came up a few times. The chain joins TRBV7-3 to TRBJ2-3, with 11 bases aligning to TRBD2. This CDR3 is built from 15 residues. J was trimmed by 4 bases and V by 3 bases; bases with no gene match: 3. CDR1 is SGHTA and CDR2 is FQGTGA in the germline V gene. This chain's CDR3 is CASSFIAGGADTQYF. The CDR3 DNA sequence: TGTGCCAGCAGCTTCATAGCGGGAGGGGCAGATACGCAGTATTTT.

This clonotype was detected only a few times. The rearrangement uses TRBV3-1 and TRBJ2-7, with D uncertain. Germline loops: CDR1 LGHDT, CDR2 YNNKEL (reference sequence). With 1 base removed from V and 6 bases from J, the gap between germline ends came to 10 bases. The CDR3 spans 13 residues. CDR3 in DNA: TGTGCCAGCAGCCAAGCGGGCGTGCTCGAGCAGTACTTC. It translates to CASSQAGVLEQYF.

Only one count was recorded for this clonotype. The rearrangement links TRBV29-1 to TRBJ2-1; TRBD2 aligns across 7 bases. The V gene end was trimmed by 4 bases and the J gene end by 4 bases; junction bases not matched to a gene: 13. Germline V gene lookup returns CDR1 SQVTM and CDR2 ANQGSEA. The CDR3 is made up of 16 amino acids. This chain's CDR3 is CSVVFSGERLYNEQFF. The CDR3, as DNA: TGCAGCGTTGTGTTCAGCGGGGAGCGCCTTTACAATGAGCAGTTCTTC.

This clonotype was seen many times. The chain recombines TRBV7-9 with TRBJ1-4, with D perhaps matching TRBD1 (6 bases). Deletions cut 2 bases from V and 0 bases from J, with 7 bases between. The CDR3 is made up of 15 amino acids. Germline V gene lookup returns CDR1 SEHNR and CDR2 FQNEAQ (reference sequence). The CDR3 protein is CASSLPGATNEKLFF. The DNA for the CDR3 is TGTGCCAGCAGCTTACCAGGGGCAACTAATGAAAAACTGTTTTTT.

This clonotype was seen a handful of times. This rearrangement joins TRBV24-1 to TRBJ1-1; 10 bases map to TRBD1. Germline V gene data show CDR1 as KGHDR and CDR2 as SFDVKD. The CDR3 is 14 residues long. J was trimmed by 6 bases and V by 8 bases; bases with no gene match: 8. CDR3 in DNA: TGTGCCACCAATTCGGGACAGGGGCTGTCTGAAGCTTTCTTT. Translated, it gives CATNSGQGLSEAFF.

V is TRBV6-1 and J is TRBJ2-7; 8 bases align to TRBD1. The CDR3 consists of 12 residues. With 4 bases clipped from V and 5 bases from J, the junction kept 1 base outside the gene matches. The germline gives CDR1 MNHNS, CDR2 SASEGT. Here the CDR3 reads CASSVTGDEQYF. CDR3 in DNA: TGTGCCAGCAGTGTGACAGGGGACGAGCAGTACTTC.

The chain recombines TRBV13 with TRBJ1-2; 12 bases line up with TRBD1. With 2 bases clipped from V and 6 bases from J, the junction kept 7 bases outside the gene matches. Germline V lookup: CDR1 PRHDT, CDR2 FYEKMQ (reference sequence). The CDR3 sequence is 16 residues long. This CDR3 is CASSLPWGQGAHGYTF. CDR3 DNA: TGTGCCAGCAGCTTACCCTGGGGACAGGGGGCTCATGGCTACACCTTC.

This chain joins TRBV5-1 and TRBJ2-2; TRBD2 aligns across 9 bases. In germline, CDR1 is SGHRS, CDR2 YFSETQ. The CDR3 sequence is 16 residues long. With V trimmed by 0 bases and J by 5 bases, 5 bases remained unmatched. CDR3 in amino acids: CASSLDLAGYTGELFF. As DNA, the CDR3 is TGCGCCAGCAGCTTGGATCTAGCGGGGTATACCGGGGAGCTGTTTTTT.

This clonotype was found a few times. The V and J genes are TRBV20-1 and TRBJ2-1, with 7 bases fitting TRBD2. The CDR3 consists of 13 residues. V lost 0 bases, J lost 15 bases, and 11 bases stayed unmatched. CDR1 is DFQATT and CDR2 is SNEGSKA in the germline V gene (reference sequence). The CDR3 region is CSARDPRGVFPFF. As DNA, the CDR3 is TGCAGTGCTAGAGATCCCCGGGGGGTATTTCCGTTCTTC.

This clonotype was seen only a few times. This chain uses TRBV5-4 with TRBJ1-6; 7 positions match TRBD1. The CDR3 spans 15 residues. With 0 bases clipped from V and 9 bases from J, the junction kept 6 bases outside the gene matches. Germline CDR1 and CDR2: SGHNT and YYREEE (reference sequence). The CDR3 bases are TGTGCCAGCAGCTTGGACAGGGGTGAGTTTTCACCCCTCCACTTT. Translating it yields CASSLDRGEFSPLHF.

The V and J genes are TRBV12-3 or TRBV12-4 and TRBJ2-5; TRBD2 is a possible D gene (7 bases). V lost 4 bases to trimming and J lost 11 bases, with 14 bases between them. CDR3 length equals 12 residues. The CDR3 DNA follows: TGTGCCAGCAGTTCAGCGGGACAAGCACAGTACTTC. This codes for CASSSAGQAQYF.

The chain is built from TRBV24-1 and TRBJ2-3, with 11 bases lining up with TRBD2. Germline lookup yields CDR1 KGHDR and CDR2 SFDVKD. The CDR3 sequence is 15 residues long. J gave up 2 bases and V 6 bases, and 3 bases lay outside the gene matches. In DNA form, the CDR3 reads TGTGCCACCAGTTCGACTAGCGGGATCACAGATACGCAGTATTTT. The encoded protein is CATSSTSGITDTQYF.

The rearrangement joins TRBV20-1 to TRBJ1-4, with TRBD1 identical over 8 bases. V was clipped by 5 bases and J by 5 bases; unmatched bases: 16. The CDR3 spans 17 residues. The germline V gene encodes CDR1 DFQATT and CDR2 SNEGSKA (reference sequence). CDR3 DNA: TGCAGTGCTGATACCCCCTCAAACAGGGGGAAAAATGAAAAACTGTTTTTT. This translates into CSADTPSNRGKNEKLFF.

This clonotype was found a few times. This chain uses TRBV6-5 with TRBJ2-2; 10 bases map to TRBD1. Trimming cost V 2 bases and J 4 bases; bases outside gene matches: 4. Germline V lookup: CDR1 MNHEY, CDR2 SVGAGI. The CDR3 runs to 16 residues. CDR3 nucleotides: TGTGCCAGCAGTTACGGGACAGGGGCCTCCACCGGGGAGCTGTTTTTT. It specifies CASSYGTGASTGELFF.

This clonotype has at least ten counts. The chain carries TRBV12-3 or TRBV12-4 and TRBJ2-7; TRBD1 aligns across 10 bases. The trim removed 2 bases at V and 2 bases at J, leaving 6 bases unmatched. This CDR3 has 16 residues. The CDR3: CASSLTGQGFPYEQYF. In DNA form, the CDR3 reads TGTGCCAGCAGTTTAACGGGACAGGGGTTTCCCTACGAGCAGTACTTC.